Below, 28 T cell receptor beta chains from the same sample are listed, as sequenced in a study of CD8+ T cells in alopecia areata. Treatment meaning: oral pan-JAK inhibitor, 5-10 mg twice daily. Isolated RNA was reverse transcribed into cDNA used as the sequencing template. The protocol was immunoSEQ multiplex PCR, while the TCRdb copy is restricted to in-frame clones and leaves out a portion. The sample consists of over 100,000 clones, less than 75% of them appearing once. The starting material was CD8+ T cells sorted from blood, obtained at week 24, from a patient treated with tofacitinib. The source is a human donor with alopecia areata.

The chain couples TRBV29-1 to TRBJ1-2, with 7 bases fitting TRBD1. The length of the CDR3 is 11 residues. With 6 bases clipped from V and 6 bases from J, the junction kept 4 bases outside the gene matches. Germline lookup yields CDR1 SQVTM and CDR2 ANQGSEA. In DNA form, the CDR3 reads TGCAGCGTCCCCGGACAGGATGGCTACACCTTC. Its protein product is CSVPGQDGYTF.

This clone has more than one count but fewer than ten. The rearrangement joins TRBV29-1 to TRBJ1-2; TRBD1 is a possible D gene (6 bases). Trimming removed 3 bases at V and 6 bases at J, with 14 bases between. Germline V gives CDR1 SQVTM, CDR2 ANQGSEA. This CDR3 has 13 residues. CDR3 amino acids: CSVDPQGKNGYTF. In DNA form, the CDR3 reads TGCAGCGTTGACCCCCAGGGGAAAAATGGCTACACCTTC.

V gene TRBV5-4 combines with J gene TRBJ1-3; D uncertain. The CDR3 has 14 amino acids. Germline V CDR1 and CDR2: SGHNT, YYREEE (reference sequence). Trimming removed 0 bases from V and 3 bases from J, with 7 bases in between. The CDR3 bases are TGTGCCAGCAGCTTGGAACAGCTTGGAAACACCATATATTTT. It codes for CASSLEQLGNTIYF.

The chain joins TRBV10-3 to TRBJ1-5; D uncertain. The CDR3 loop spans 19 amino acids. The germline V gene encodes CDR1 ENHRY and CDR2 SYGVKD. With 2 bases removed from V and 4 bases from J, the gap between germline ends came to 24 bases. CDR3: CAISETETWKEFANQPQHF. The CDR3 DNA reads TGTGCCATCAGTGAGACGGAAACTTGGAAAGAATTTGCAAATCAGCCCCAGCATTTT.

CDR3 sequence: CASSGAENPVYEQYF. Here the CDR3 DNA reads TGTGCCAGCAGCGGGGCGGAGAATCCTGTTTACGAGCAGTACTTC. The gene calls are TRBV11-2 and TRBJ2-7; TRBD1 might be the D (5 bases). The V end lost 5 bases, the J end lost 4 bases, and 18 bases lay between the germline ends. This CDR3 is 15 amino acids long. Germline CDR1 is SGHAT and CDR2 is FQNNGV.

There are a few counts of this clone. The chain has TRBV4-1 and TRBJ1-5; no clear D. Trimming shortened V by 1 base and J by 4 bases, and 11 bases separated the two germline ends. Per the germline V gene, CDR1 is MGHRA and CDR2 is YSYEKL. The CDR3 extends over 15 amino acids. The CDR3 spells CASSQGLTENQPQHF. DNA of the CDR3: TGCGCCAGCAGCCAAGGCTTAACGGAGAATCAGCCCCAGCATTTT.

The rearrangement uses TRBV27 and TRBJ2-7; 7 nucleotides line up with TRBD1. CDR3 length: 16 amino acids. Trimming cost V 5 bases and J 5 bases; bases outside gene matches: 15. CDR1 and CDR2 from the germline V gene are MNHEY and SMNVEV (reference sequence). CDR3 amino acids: CASSPIYRGYVHEQYF. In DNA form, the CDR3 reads TGTGCCAGCAGTCCTATATACAGGGGCTACGTGCACGAGCAGTACTTC.

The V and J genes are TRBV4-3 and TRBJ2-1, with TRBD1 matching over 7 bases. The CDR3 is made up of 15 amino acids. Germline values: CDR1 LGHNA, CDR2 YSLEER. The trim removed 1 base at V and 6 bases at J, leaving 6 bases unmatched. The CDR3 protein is CASSQVLRDSNEQFF. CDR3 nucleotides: TGCGCCAGCAGCCAAGTCCTCCGGGACAGCAATGAGCAGTTCTTC.

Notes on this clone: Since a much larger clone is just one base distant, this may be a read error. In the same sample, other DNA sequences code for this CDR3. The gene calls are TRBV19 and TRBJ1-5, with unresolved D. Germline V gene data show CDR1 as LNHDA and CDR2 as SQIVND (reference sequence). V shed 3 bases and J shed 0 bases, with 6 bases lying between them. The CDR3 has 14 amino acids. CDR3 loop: CASSIRDSNQPQHF. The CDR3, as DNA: TGTGCCAGTAGTATCCGAGATAGCAATCAGCCCCAGCATTTT.

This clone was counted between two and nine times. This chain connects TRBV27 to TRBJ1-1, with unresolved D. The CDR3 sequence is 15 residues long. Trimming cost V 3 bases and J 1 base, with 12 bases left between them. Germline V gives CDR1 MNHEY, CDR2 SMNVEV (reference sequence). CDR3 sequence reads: CASSLLARANTEAFF. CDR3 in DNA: TGTGCCAGCAGTTTGCTGGCTAGGGCGAACACTGAAGCTTTCTTT.

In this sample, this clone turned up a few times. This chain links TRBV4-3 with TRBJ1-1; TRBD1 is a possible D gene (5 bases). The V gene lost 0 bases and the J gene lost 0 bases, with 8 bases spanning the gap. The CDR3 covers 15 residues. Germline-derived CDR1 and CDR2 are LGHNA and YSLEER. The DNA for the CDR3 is TGCGCCAGCAGCCAAGATTTCAGGGTGAACACTGAAGCTTTCTTT. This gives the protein CASSQDFRVNTEAFF.

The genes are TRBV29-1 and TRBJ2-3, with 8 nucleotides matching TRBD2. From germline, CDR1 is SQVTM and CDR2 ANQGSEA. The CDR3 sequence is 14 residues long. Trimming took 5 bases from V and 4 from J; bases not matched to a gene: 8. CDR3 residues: CSVPGLGLADTQYF. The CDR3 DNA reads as TGCAGCGTTCCGGGACTAGGGCTTGCAGATACGCAGTATTTT.

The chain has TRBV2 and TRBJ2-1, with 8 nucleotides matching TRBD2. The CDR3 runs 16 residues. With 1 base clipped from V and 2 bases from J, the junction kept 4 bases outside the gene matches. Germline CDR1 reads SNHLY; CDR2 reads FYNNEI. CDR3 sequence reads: CASSEGGGGTYNEQFF. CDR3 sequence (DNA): TGTGCCAGCAGTGAAGGAGGCGGGGGGACCTACAATGAGCAGTTCTTC.

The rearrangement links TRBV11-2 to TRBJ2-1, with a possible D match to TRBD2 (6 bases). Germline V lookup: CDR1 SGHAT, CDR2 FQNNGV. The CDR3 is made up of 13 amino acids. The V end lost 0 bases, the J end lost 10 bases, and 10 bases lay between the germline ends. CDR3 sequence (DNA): TGTGCCAGCAGCTTAGAGGGCGGGGTCGAGCAGTTCTTC. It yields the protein CASSLEGGVEQFF.

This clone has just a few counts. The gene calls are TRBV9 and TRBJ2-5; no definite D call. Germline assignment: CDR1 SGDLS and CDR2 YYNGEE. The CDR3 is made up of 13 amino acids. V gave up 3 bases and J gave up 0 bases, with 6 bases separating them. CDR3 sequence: CASSAPYQETQYF. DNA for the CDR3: TGTGCCAGCAGCGCACCGTACCAAGAGACCCAGTACTTC.

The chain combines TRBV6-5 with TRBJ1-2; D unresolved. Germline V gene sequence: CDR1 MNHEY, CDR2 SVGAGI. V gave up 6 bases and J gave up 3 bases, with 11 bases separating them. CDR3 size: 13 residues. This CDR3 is CASSLGEDYGYTF. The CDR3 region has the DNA TGTGCCAGCAGCCTCGGAGAGGACTATGGCTACACCTTC.

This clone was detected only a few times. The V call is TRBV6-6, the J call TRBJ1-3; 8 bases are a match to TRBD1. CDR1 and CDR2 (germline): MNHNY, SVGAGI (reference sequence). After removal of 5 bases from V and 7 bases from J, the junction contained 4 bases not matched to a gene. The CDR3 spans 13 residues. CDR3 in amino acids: CASSPTGENTIYF. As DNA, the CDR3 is TGTGCCAGCAGTCCGACAGGGGAGAACACCATATATTTT.

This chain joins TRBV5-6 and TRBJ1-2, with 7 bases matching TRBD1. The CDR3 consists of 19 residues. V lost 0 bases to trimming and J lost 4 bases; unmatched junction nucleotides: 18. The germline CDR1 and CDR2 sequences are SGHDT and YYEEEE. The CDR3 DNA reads TGTGCCAGCAGCTTGGAGTATCCGGACAGGATTTCATGGGGCTATGGCTACACCTTC. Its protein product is CASSLEYPDRISWGYGYTF.

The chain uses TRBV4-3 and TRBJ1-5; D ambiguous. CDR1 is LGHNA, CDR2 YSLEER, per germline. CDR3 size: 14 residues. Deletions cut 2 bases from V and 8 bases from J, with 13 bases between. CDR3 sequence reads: CASSQTTLSEPQHF. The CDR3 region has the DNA TGCGCCAGCAGCCAAACTACACTTTCGGAGCCCCAGCATTTT.

The CDR3 loop is CAARGPGETQYF. DNA of the CDR3: TGTGCCGCCCGGGGTCCAGGGGAGACCCAGTACTTC. The gene calls are TRBV19 and TRBJ2-5, with D tentatively TRBD1 or TRBD2 (5 bases each). The CDR3 spans 12 residues. CDR1 and CDR2 from the germline V gene are LNHDA and SQIVND (reference sequence). Trimming removed 11 bases at V and 5 bases at J, with 15 bases between.

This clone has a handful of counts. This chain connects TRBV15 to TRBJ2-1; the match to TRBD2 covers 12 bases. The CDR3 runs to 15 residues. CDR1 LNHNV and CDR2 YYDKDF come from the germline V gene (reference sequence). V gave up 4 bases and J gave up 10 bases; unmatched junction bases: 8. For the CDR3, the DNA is TGTGCCACCAGCATGCAACGCCTAGCGGGGGGGGAGCAGTTCTTC. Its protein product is CATSMQRLAGGEQFF.

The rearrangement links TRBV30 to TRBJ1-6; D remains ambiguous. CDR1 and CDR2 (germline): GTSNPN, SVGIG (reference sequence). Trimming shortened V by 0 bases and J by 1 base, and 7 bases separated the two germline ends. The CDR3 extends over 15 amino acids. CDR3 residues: CAWSVLGSYNSPLHF. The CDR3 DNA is TGTGCCTGGAGTGTACTTGGATCCTATAATTCACCCCTCCACTTT. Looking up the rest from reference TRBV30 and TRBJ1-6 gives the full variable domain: SQTIHQWPATLVQPVGSPLSLECTVEGTSNPNLYWYRQAAGRGLQLLFYSVGIGQISSEVPQNLSASRPQDRQFILSSKKLLLSDSGFYLCAWSVLGSYNSPLHFGNGTRLTVT.

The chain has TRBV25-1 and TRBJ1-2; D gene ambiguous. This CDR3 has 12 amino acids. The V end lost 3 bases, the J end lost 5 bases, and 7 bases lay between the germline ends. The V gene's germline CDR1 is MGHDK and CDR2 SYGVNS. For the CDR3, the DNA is TGTGCCAGCAGTGACGAAGTTTATGGCTACACCTTC. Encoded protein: CASSDEVYGYTF.

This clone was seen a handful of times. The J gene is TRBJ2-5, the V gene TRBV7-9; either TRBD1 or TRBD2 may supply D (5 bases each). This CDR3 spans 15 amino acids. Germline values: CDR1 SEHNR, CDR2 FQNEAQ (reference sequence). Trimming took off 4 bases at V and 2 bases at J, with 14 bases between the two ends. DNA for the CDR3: TGTGCCAGCAGCTCTTCACGGGGCCGGCAAGAGACCCAGTACTTC. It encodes CASSSSRGRQETQYF.

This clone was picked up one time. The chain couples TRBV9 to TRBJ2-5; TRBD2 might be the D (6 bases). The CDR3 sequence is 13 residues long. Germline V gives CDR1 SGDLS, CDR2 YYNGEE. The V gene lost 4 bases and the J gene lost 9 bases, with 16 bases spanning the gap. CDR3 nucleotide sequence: TGTGCCAGCAGCCCTCTGGATGGGGGGTCCCAGTACTTC. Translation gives CASSPLDGGSQYF.

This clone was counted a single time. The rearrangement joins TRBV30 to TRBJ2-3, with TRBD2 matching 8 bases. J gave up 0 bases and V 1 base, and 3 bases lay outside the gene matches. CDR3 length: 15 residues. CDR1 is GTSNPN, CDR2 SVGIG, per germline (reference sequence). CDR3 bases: TGTGCCTGGAGTGCGACTAGCGCTAGCACAGATACGCAGTATTTT. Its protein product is CAWSATSASTDTQYF.

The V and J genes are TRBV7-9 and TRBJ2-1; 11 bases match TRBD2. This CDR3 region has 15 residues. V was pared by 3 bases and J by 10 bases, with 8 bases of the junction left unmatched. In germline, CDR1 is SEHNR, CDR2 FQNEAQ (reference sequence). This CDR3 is CASSLTSGASREQFF. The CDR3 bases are TGTGCCAGCAGCTTGACTAGCGGGGCCTCCAGGGAGCAGTTCTTC.

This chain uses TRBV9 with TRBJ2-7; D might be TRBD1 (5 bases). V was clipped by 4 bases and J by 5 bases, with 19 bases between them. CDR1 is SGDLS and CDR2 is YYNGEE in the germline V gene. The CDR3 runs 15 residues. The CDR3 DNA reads TGTGCCAGCAGCCCTGCCTACAGGCTGGGGAACGAGCAGTACTTC. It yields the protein CASSPAYRLGNEQYF.